These 5 T cell receptor beta chains came from one sample sequenced in a study of CD8 T cells in ankylosing spondylitis. Their target antigens are unknown. TCRdb re-called the 5' RACE reads through MiXCR, storing one row per CDR3 protein. Of 700,000 to 1,000,000 distinct CDR3 sequences in the sample, approximately 12% are singletons; the top ten hold more than 0.5%. Study conclusions and caveats: Ankylosing spondylitis blood seemed to carry a telltale TCR beta motif made of roughly 8 highly homologous variants.

Sequenced sample: blood, either unsorted or a sorted T cell fraction (not recorded which). These receptors all stem from a male donor with ankylosing spondylitis.

V gene TRBV29-1 combines with J gene TRBJ2-3; D possibly matches TRBD1 or TRBD2 (6 bases each). The CDR3 spans 13 residues. The germline V gene has CDR1 SQVTM and CDR2 ANQGSEA. The ends were cut back, 8 bases at V and 0 bases at J, with 12 bases in the middle. The CDR3 DNA is TGCAGCACAACAGGGAGGAGCACAGATACGCAGTATTTT. Its translation: CSTTGRSTDTQYF.

This clonotype has only a few counts. The chain links TRBV3-1 to TRBJ2-2; 12 nucleotides align to TRBD2. This CDR3 comprises 17 residues. J lost 4 bases, V lost 5 bases, and 8 bases had no gene match. The germline V gene encodes CDR1 LGHDT and CDR2 YNNKEL (reference sequence). This chain's CDR3 is CASSALAGGPRTGELFF. The CDR3 coding sequence is TGTGCCAGCAGCGCCCTAGCGGGAGGGCCGCGCACCGGGGAGCTGTTTTTT.

J is TRBJ1-3 and V is TRBV7-9; D possibly corresponds to TRBD1 (6 bases). CDR3 length equals 16 residues. V lost 1 base and J 3 bases, leaving 13 bases between the germline ends. Germline V CDR1 and CDR2: SEHNR, FQNEAQ (reference sequence). The CDR3 here is CASSLGRQAVGNTIYF. Here the CDR3 DNA reads TGTGCCAGCAGCTTAGGAAGACAGGCTGTTGGAAACACCATATATTTT.

In this sample, this clonotype turned up once. The V gene is TRBV7-2, the J gene TRBJ2-5, with 8 bases matching TRBD1. The CDR3 runs to 15 residues. In germline, CDR1 is SGHTA, CDR2 FQGNSA. V trimming: 5 bases; J trimming: 5 bases; junction bases outside the gene matches: 10. In nucleotides, the CDR3 is TGTGCCAGCAGCGCAACTCAGGGGGCTTGGGAGACCCAGTACTTC. Protein sequence: CASSATQGAWETQYF.

This clonotype was seen only a few times. The chain uses TRBV6-1 and TRBJ2-2; 9 bases align to TRBD2. The trim removed 4 bases at V and 2 bases at J, leaving 14 bases unmatched. The germline V gene has CDR1 MNHNS and CDR2 SASEGT. This CDR3 has 19 residues. The CDR3 sequence: CASSAPVLASGVNTGELFF. In nucleotides, the CDR3 is TGTGCCAGCAGTGCCCCCGTTTTGGCTAGCGGGGTTAACACCGGGGAGCTGTTTTTT.